This T cell receptor (beta chain) was captured by sequencing in a study of molecular identifiers for immune sequencing clone quantification. TCRdb analysed the PCR reads with MiXCR anew, one entry per CDR3 protein. Of 250,000 to 350,000 distinct CDR3 sequences detected, roughly 23% appear once; the ten largest clones hold approximately 0.83%. On this clonotype: What it binds is unknown. One junction end does not reproduce the germline sequence, and a read error may be involved.

Findings of the study overall: Spiked TCR RNA from one Jurkat cell reportedly showed up when mixed among around 1 million naive cells.

Sequenced: naive CD8+ T cells from blood, with Jurkat cell RNA spiked in. Subset noted: FACS-sorted CD8+CD4-CCR7+CD45RA+ naive T cells. The origin of this receptor is a human donor in good health. Some libraries in this study had Jurkat cell RNA spiked in.

This chain's CDR3 is CASSRSNYGYAF. In DNA, the CDR3 is TGCGCCAGCAGCCGGAGTAACTATGGCTACGCCTTC. The V and J genes are TRBV4-1 and TRBJ1-2; the D is unclear. Germline loops: CDR1 MGHRA, CDR2 YSYEKL. The CDR3 is made up of 12 amino acids.